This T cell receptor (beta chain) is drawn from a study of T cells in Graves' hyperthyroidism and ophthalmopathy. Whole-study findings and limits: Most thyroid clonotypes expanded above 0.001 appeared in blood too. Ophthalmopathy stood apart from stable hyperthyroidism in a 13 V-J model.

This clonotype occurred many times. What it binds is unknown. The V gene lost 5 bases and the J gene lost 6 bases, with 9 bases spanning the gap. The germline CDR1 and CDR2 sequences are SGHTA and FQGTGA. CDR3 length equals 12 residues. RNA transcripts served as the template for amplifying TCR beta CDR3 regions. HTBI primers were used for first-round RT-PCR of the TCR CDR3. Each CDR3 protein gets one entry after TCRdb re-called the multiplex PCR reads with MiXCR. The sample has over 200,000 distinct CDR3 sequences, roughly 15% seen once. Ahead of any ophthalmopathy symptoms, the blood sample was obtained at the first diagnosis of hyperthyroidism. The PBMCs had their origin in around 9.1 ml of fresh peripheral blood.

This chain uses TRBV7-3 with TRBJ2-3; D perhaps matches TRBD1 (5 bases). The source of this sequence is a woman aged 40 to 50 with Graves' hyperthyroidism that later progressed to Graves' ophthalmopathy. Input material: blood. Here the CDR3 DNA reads TGTGCCAGCAGCCACCCAGGGGATACGCAGTATTTT. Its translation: CASSHPGDTQYF.